Below, 6 T cell receptor beta chains from the same sample are listed, as sequenced in a study of T cells in Graves' hyperthyroidism and ophthalmopathy. Template material for amplifying TCR beta CDR3 regions consisted of RNA transcripts. The HTBI set primed first-round TCR CDR3 RT-PCR. TCRdb passed the multiplex PCR reads through MiXCR, listing each CDR3 protein once. The sample lists roughly 400,000 distinct CDR3 sequences, more than 12% seen once, with approximately 27% in the top ten. What was sequenced was blood. All receptors derive from a man aged 45-60 years with Graves' ophthalmopathy.

V and J are TRBV28 and TRBJ1-5, with a tentative D call TRBD1 (5 bases). V lost 8 bases to trimming and J lost 0 bases, with 14 bases between them. Looked up from germline, CDR1 is MDHEN and CDR2 is SYDVKM. The CDR3 is made up of 15 amino acids. CDR3 amino acids: CASSEGEISNQPQHF. The DNA of the CDR3 is TGTGCCAGCTCCGAAGGGGAGATTAGCAATCAGCCCCAGCATTTT.

This clonotype was detected only a few times. The gene calls are TRBV20-1 and TRBJ1-6, with D maybe TRBD1 (6 bases). The V gene's germline CDR1 is DFQATT and CDR2 SNEGSKA (reference sequence). Trimming shortened V by 6 bases and J by 3 bases, and 12 bases separated the two germline ends. The length of the CDR3 is 14 residues. CDR3 residues: CSAHLGGYNSPLHF. As DNA, the CDR3 is TGCAGTGCCCACCTAGGGGGCTATAATTCACCCCTCCACTTT.

J is TRBJ2-1 and V is TRBV10-3; 9 bases are shared with TRBD2. CDR3 size: 15 residues. Germline CDR1 is ENHRY and CDR2 is SYGVKD. The V segment lost 8 bases and the J segment 0 bases; nucleotides outside the gene matches: 5. The chain's CDR3 is CAIGPSGTSYNEQFF. In DNA form, the CDR3 reads TGTGCCATCGGGCCTAGCGGGACCTCCTACAATGAGCAGTTCTTC.

This clonotype showed up just a few times. The gene calls are TRBV6-1 and TRBJ2-3, with no clear D. The length of the CDR3 is 11 residues. V was pared by 5 bases and J by 5 bases, with 5 bases between. CDR1 and CDR2 (germline): MNHNS, SASEGT. The CDR3 bases are TGTGCCAGCAGTAGAATAGATACGCAGTATTTT. It specifies CASSRIDTQYF.

The table lists this clonotype with many counts. The chain is built from TRBV28 and TRBJ1-1, with D unclear. Trimming stripped 2 bases from V and 0 bases from J, with 4 bases between. The germline gives CDR1 MDHEN, CDR2 SYDVKM. This CDR3 contains 13 residues. The CDR3 coding sequence is TGTGCCAGCAGTTTACCAGTGAACACTGAAGCTTTCTTT. Residues: CASSLPVNTEAFF.

The chain combines TRBV7-3 with TRBJ2-1, with 8 bases that match TRBD2. There are 14 residues in the CDR3. The germline V gene encodes CDR1 SGHTA and CDR2 FQGTGA. The J segment lost 8 bases and the V segment lost 4 bases, leaving 7 bases of the junction unmatched. The CDR3 protein is CASSSGGGKDEQFF. CDR3 DNA sequence: TGTGCCAGCAGCTCCGGGGGGGGTAAGGATGAGCAGTTCTTC.